Presented here are 24 T cell receptor beta chains from one specimen sequenced in a study of vaccination and CD4 T cells after COVID-19. MiXCR, applied by TCRdb to the PCR reads, yields one record per CDR3 protein. The repertoire includes about 28,000 distinct CDR3 sequences, roughly 45% of them detected once, and 5.8% sits in the top ten. The time point denotes: late sampling 161 to 241 days after vaccination in three convalescent patients. Sequencing was performed on CD4+ T cells from blood, taken about 7 months after SARS-CoV-2 vaccination. The receptor set was obtained from a human donor who had recovered from COVID-19.

The chain couples TRBV27 to TRBJ2-3; 7 bases agree with TRBD2. V was clipped by 10 bases and J by 3 bases; unmatched bases: 13. This CDR3 region has 15 residues. In germline, CDR1 is MNHEY, CDR2 SMNVEV (reference sequence). CDR3 loop: CATKGGAIATDTQYF. As DNA, the CDR3 is TGTGCCACAAAGGGAGGGGCTATTGCGACAGATACGCAGTATTTT.

V and J are TRBV20-1 and TRBJ2-1, with D unclear. Trimming removed 7 bases at V and 0 bases at J, with 7 bases between. The CDR3 spans 12 residues. Germline V gene lookup returns CDR1 DFQATT and CDR2 SNEGSKA (reference sequence). Here the CDR3 reads CSGVTSYNEQFF. The CDR3 DNA reads as TGCAGTGGCGTCACCTCCTACAATGAGCAGTTCTTC.

The V gene is TRBV6-6, the J gene TRBJ1-2; 8 nucleotides agree with TRBD1. The CDR3 has 16 residues. V shed 4 bases and J 0 bases; nucleotides not matched to a gene: 7. Germline V gives CDR1 MNHNY, CDR2 SVGAGI (reference sequence). CDR3 sequence: CASSSLLRGPNYGYTF. The CDR3 bases are TGTGCCAGCAGTTCCCTCCTCAGGGGGCCTAACTATGGCTACACCTTC.

V gene TRBV20-1 combines with J gene TRBJ2-3; possible D gene TRBD1, 5 bases. Germline V CDR1 and CDR2: DFQATT, SNEGSKA (reference sequence). CDR3 size: 14 residues. V lost 3 bases to trimming and J lost 2 bases, with 12 bases between them. CDR3 nucleotides: TGCAGTGCTAGTCGAGCTGGGGCCACAGATACGCAGTATTTT. Protein product: CSASRAGATDTQYF.

The rearrangement uses TRBV6-1 and TRBJ2-1, with 10 bases lining up with TRBD2. The V gene end was trimmed by 4 bases and the J gene end by 2 bases; junction bases not matched to a gene: 5. This CDR3 is built from 16 residues. The germline gives CDR1 MNHNS, CDR2 SASEGT. The CDR3 here is CASSGLSGRTYNEQFF. The CDR3 nucleotides are TGTGCCAGCAGTGGCCTTAGCGGGAGGACCTACAATGAGCAGTTCTTC.

The chain recombines TRBV5-4 with TRBJ2-5, with D perhaps matching TRBD2 (6 bases). Germline values: CDR1 SGHNT, CDR2 YYREEE (reference sequence). Trimming removed 1 base from V and 1 base from J, with 8 bases in between. The CDR3 has 14 residues. The CDR3: CASSLWEAQETQYF. In nucleotides, the CDR3 is TGTGCCAGCAGCTTGTGGGAGGCCCAAGAGACCCAGTACTTC.

The gene calls are TRBV20-1 and TRBJ2-7; 9 bases are a match to TRBD1. Unmatched junction bases numbered 11, after V lost 2 bases and J lost 6 bases. Germline V gives CDR1 DFQATT, CDR2 SNEGSKA (reference sequence). CDR3 length: 15 residues. The CDR3 sequence: CSARQPGQGSSEQYF. In nucleotides, the CDR3 is TGCAGTGCTAGACAACCGGGACAGGGTTCAAGCGAGCAGTACTTC.

The rearrangement joins TRBV6-1 to TRBJ1-5; D remains ambiguous. Germline CDR1 reads MNHNS; CDR2 reads SASEGT. Trimming stripped 6 bases from V and 4 bases from J, with 10 bases between. CDR3 length equals 13 residues. The CDR3 DNA follows: TGTGCCAGCAGACCCAGTGAAAATCAGCCCCAGCATTTT. Residues: CASRPSENQPQHF.

This chain joins TRBV7-9 and TRBJ2-3; D gene uncertain. Trimming removed 7 bases at V and 0 bases at J, with 11 bases between. Looked up from germline, CDR1 is SEHNR and CDR2 is FQNEAQ (reference sequence). This CDR3 is 14 amino acids long. CDR3 in amino acids: CASMAFGSTDTQYF. The DNA for the CDR3 is TGTGCCAGCATGGCCTTCGGGAGCACAGATACGCAGTATTTT. Drawing the rest from reference TRBV7-9 and TRBJ2-3, the complete variable domain is DTGVSQNPRHKITKRGQNVTFRCDPISEHNRLYWYRQTLGQGPEFLTYFQNEAQLEKSRLLSDRFSAERPKGSFSTLEIQRTEQGDSAMYLCASMAFGSTDTQYFGPGTRLTVL.

The V gene is TRBV29-1, the J gene TRBJ2-5, with D possibly TRBD2 on 5 matching bases. The length of the CDR3 is 14 residues. CDR1 is SQVTM, CDR2 ANQGSEA, per germline. Trimming removed 4 bases from V and 2 bases from J, with 14 bases in between. CDR3 amino acids: CSVAPGRSQETQYF. CDR3 coding DNA: TGCAGCGTTGCCCCGGGAAGATCGCAAGAGACCCAGTACTTC.

The CDR3 nucleotides read TGCAGTGCTAGAGAAAAGCATACGCAGTATTTT. It codes for CSAREKHTQYF. This sequence joins TRBV20-1 and TRBJ2-3; D call uncertain. CDR1 DFQATT and CDR2 SNEGSKA come from the germline V gene (reference sequence). V lost 0 bases to trimming and J lost 7 bases, with 5 bases between them. CDR3 length equals 11 residues.

V gene TRBV15 combines with J gene TRBJ1-2; tentatively, D is TRBD1 (5 bases). The V gene's germline CDR1 is LNHNV and CDR2 YYDKDF (reference sequence). V was clipped by 1 base and J by 5 bases, with 8 bases between them. This CDR3 is built from 13 residues. DNA for the CDR3: TGTGCCACCAGCAGAGGACAGTCATATGGCTACACCTTC. Encoded protein: CATSRGQSYGYTF.

The CDR3 loop is CASWSQYTQYF. The CDR3, as DNA: TGTGCCAGCTGGAGTCAGTATACGCAGTATTTT. The chain is built from TRBV2 and TRBJ2-3; the D is unclear. The CDR3 length is 11 residues. Germline V gives CDR1 SNHLY, CDR2 FYNNEI. Trimming stripped 8 bases from V and 7 bases from J, with 10 bases between.

This clonotype was observed a few times. V gene TRBV20-1 combines with J gene TRBJ2-3; 9 positions match TRBD1. In germline, CDR1 is DFQATT, CDR2 SNEGSKA (reference sequence). Losses at the gene ends were 6 bases for V and 1 base for J; bases not matched to a gene: 8. CDR3 length: 15 amino acids. CDR3 residues: CSALKQGAGTDTQYF. The CDR3, as DNA: TGCAGTGCACTTAAACAGGGGGCAGGCACAGATACGCAGTATTTT.

In this sample, this clonotype turned up a few times. The chain combines TRBV27 with TRBJ1-6; 9 bases line up with TRBD1. V lost 6 bases, J lost 9 bases, and 9 bases stayed unmatched. CDR1 MNHEY and CDR2 SMNVEV come from the germline V gene (reference sequence). CDR3 length: 15 residues. Written as DNA, the CDR3 is TGTGCCAGCAGAGACCGGACAGGGGTGAGTTCACCCCTCCACTTT. Its protein is CASRDRTGVSSPLHF.

This clonotype occurred a few times. The CDR3 nucleotides read TGTGCCAGCAGCTTGGGACTAGCGCCCGGGGAGACCCAGTACTTC. Its translation: CASSLGLAPGETQYF. V usage is TRBV7-8 and J usage is TRBJ2-5; 10 positions agree with TRBD2. Germline trimming cut 3 bases from V and 5 bases from J; bases unmatched to any gene: 6. The CDR3 sequence is 15 residues long. The germline V gene has CDR1 SGHVS and CDR2 FQNEAQ. Drawing the rest from reference TRBV7-8 and TRBJ2-5, the complete variable domain is GAGVSQSPRYKVAKRGQDVALRCDPISGHVSLFWYQQALGQGPEFLTYFQNEAQLDKSGLPSDRFFAERPEGSVSTLKIQRTQQEDSAVYLCASSLGLAPGETQYFGPGTRLLVL.

The rearrangement uses TRBV7-3 and TRBJ2-3; the D gene could be TRBD1 or TRBD2 (5 bases each). In germline, CDR1 is SGHTA, CDR2 FQGTGA. V was shortened by 0 bases and J by 2 bases, with 9 bases between the two germline ends. The CDR3 totals 15 residues. CDR3 bases: TGTGCCAGCAGCTTAACCGGGACCTACACAGATACGCAGTATTTT. Residues: CASSLTGTYTDTQYF.

This clonotype was found a few times. This chain uses TRBV20-1 with TRBJ1-3; D gene uncertain. CDR1 is DFQATT, CDR2 SNEGSKA, per germline (reference sequence). V lost 3 bases and J 0 bases, leaving 12 bases between the germline ends. The length of the CDR3 is 15 residues. The CDR3 coding sequence is TGCAGTGCTAGGAGGACGGAGAGCTCTGGAAACACCATATATTTT. As protein: CSARRTESSGNTIYF.

The rearrangement joins TRBV20-1 to TRBJ2-3; D is unresolved. The germline V gene encodes CDR1 DFQATT and CDR2 SNEGSKA (reference sequence). This CDR3 region has 12 residues. Trimming shortened V by 8 bases and J by 6 bases, and 15 bases separated the two germline ends. The CDR3 here is CSPSVAADTQYF. The CDR3 DNA follows: TGCAGTCCCTCAGTGGCGGCGGATACGCAGTATTTT.

The gene calls are TRBV6-4 and TRBJ2-1, with TRBD2 matching 7 bases. CDR1 MRHNA and CDR2 SNTAGT come from the germline V gene. The V gene end was trimmed by 4 bases and the J gene end by 2 bases; junction bases not matched to a gene: 8. CDR3 length: 16 residues. DNA of the CDR3: TGTGCCAGCAGTGTGACGGGGGAGGGCCCCTACAATGAGCAGTTCTTC. Residues: CASSVTGEGPYNEQFF.

The CDR3 loop reads CASSALSTDTQYF. CDR3 DNA: TGTGCCAGCAGCGCCCTAAGCACAGATACGCAGTATTTT. The rearrangement links TRBV7-6 to TRBJ2-3, with no clear D. The CDR3 runs to 13 residues. Trimming took off 5 bases at V and 0 bases at J, with 6 bases between the two ends. Germline assignment: CDR1 SGHVS and CDR2 FNYEAQ.

The chain carries TRBV6-5 and TRBJ1-6; no firm D call. CDR1 is MNHEY and CDR2 is SVGAGI in the germline V gene. The CDR3 has 19 amino acids. V lost 0 bases to trimming and J lost 0 bases, with 15 bases between them. CDR3 in amino acids: CASSYSSTRTSSYNSPLHF. The DNA of the CDR3 is TGTGCCAGCAGTTACTCGAGCACACGAACGAGCTCCTATAATTCACCCCTCCACTTT.

The chain links TRBV20-1 to TRBJ2-7; possibly TRBD2 for D (5 bases). V lost 7 bases and J 3 bases, leaving 19 bases between the germline ends. The CDR3 runs 14 residues. Per germline, CDR1 DFQATT and CDR2 SNEGSKA (reference sequence). The CDR3 spells CSVRDRAAVYEQYF. The CDR3 DNA follows: TGCAGTGTCCGAGATCGAGCGGCAGTCTACGAGCAGTACTTC.

V is TRBV7-9 and J is TRBJ2-5; D tentatively fits TRBD1 or TRBD2 (5 bases each). The germline gives CDR1 SEHNR, CDR2 FQNEAQ (reference sequence). The CDR3 runs 13 residues. V was shortened by 5 bases and J by 7 bases, with 14 bases between the two germline ends. The CDR3 reads CASSQGTFGTQYF. The CDR3, as DNA: TGTGCCAGCAGCCAAGGGACCTTCGGGACCCAGTACTTC.